The TCR beta chain under discussion was sequenced for a study of blood T cells in healthy people across ages. Whole-study results and caveats: Across the age range, TCR beta diversity per million T cells fell in a roughly linear way.

V trimming: 2 bases; J trimming: 0 bases; junction bases outside the gene matches: 3. The CDR3 is 16 amino acids. Germline values: CDR1 SGHTA, CDR2 FQGTGA. Sample-barcoded 5' priming and a J-beta primer mix drove a second PCR of roughly 7 to 11 cycles. Each CDR3 protein is one row after TCRdb ran MiXCR on the 5' RACE reads. The table has some 640,000 distinct CDR3 sequences, about 30% seen once. This clonotype was seen repeatedly, ten times or more. Its antigen is unknown. This chain joins TRBV7-3 and TRBJ2-1; 8 bases line up with TRBD2. The specimen sequenced was blood. The receptor's source is a woman older than 75 in good health. CDR3 sequence: CASSLAAGASYNEQFF. In DNA, the CDR3 is TGTGCCAGCAGCTTAGCAGCGGGGGCCTCCTACAATGAGCAGTTCTTC.